This T cell receptor beta chain derives from a study of blood T cell repertoires in COVID-19. The overall study: Sample material is recorded as cDNA or gDNA derived from T cells, B-cell-depleted T cells, or PBMCs.

With 1 base clipped from V and 6 bases from J, the junction kept 6 bases outside the gene matches. CDR1 and CDR2 (germline): LGHDT, YNNKEL (reference sequence). The CDR3 sequence is 15 residues long. How the authors handled the data: Reference gene primer amplification yielded estimated nucleated cell counts. Generated by immunoSEQ multiplex PCR, the TCRdb table keeps only in-frame clones and is missing some. Clonal size and the V and J genes are those of that table, whereas D and trimming came from the DNA. The sample has 250,000 to 350,000 clones; about 81% are singletons. Sequencing was performed on peripheral blood. V is TRBV3-1 (or the pseudogene TRBV3-2) and J is TRBJ2-7; 10 bases fit TRBD1. The TCR comes from a human donor with COVID-19, enrolled during active disease. The donor label of this sample is uncertain. The CDR3 here is CASSQVGQGVSEQYF. CDR3 DNA: TGTGCCAGCAGCCAAGTAGGACAGGGGGTCTCCGAGCAGTACTTC.